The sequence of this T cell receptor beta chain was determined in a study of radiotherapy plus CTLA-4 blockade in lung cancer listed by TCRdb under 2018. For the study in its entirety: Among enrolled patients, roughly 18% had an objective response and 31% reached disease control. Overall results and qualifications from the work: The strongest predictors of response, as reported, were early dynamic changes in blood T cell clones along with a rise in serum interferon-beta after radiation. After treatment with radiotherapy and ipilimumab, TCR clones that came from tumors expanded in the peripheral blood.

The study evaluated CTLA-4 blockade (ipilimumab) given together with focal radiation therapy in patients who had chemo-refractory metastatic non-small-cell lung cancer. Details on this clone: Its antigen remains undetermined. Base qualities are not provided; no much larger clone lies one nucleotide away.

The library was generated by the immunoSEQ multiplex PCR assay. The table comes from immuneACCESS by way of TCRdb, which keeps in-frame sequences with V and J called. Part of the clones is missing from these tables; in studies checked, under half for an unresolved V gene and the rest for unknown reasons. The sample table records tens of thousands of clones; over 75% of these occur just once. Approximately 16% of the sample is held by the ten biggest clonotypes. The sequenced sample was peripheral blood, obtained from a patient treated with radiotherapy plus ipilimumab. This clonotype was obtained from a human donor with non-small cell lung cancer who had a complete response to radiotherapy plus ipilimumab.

In nucleotide form, the sequence is TGCGCCAGCAGTGAGTCGGGGAGGAGTTACACAGATACGCAGTATTTT. This is translated as CASSESGRSYTDTQYF. This chain joins TRBV10-1 to TRBJ2-3; the D gene is possibly TRBD2, with 6 bases matching. Counted from cysteine to phenylalanine, this CDR3 has 16 amino acids. The read is trimmed to its CDR3 DNA, 48 bases read in frame from base 1. Trimming costs V 0 bases and J 2 bases, and their ends lie 12 bases apart. As encoded in the germline V gene (reference sequence), CDR1 is WNHNN while CDR2 is SYGVQD.